This T cell receptor (beta chain) comes out of a study of T cell changes during pregnancy in multiple sclerosis. The data were produced by immunoSEQ multiplex PCR, yet TCRdb's version contains in-frame clones alone and is incomplete. The sample has about 73,000 clones, 80% to 95% seen once. J lost 1 base, V lost 4 bases, and 7 bases had no gene match. This CDR3 is 17 amino acids long. Germline CDR1 MRHNA, CDR2 SNTAGT. The gene calls are TRBV6-4 and TRBJ2-2; 9 bases agree with TRBD1. Sequenced material: peripheral blood, taken in the third trimester of pregnancy. The origin of this receptor is a female donor in good health, enrolled as a control in a pregnancy study. CDR3 DNA sequence: TGTGCCAGCAGTGGGCTGCCGGGACAGGGGAACACCGGGGAGCTGTTTTTT. Protein: CASSGLPGQGNTGELFF.